A selection of T cell receptor beta chains follows, all from one sample in a study of CD8+ T cells in alopecia areata. The method was immunoSEQ multiplex PCR; TCRdb's version includes in-frame clones alone and lacks a portion of them. This repertoire shows 90,000 to 150,000 clones, 53% found once; its top ten account for about 0.5%. This specimen was CD4+ T cells sorted from blood, taken at week 4, from a patient treated with tofacitinib. These receptors came from a human donor with alopecia areata. CDR3s include the opening cysteine and the closing phenylalanine or tryptophan. Fields, in order: D gene, J gene, V gene, clone size, CDR3 protein, CDR3 DNA. D genes are given only for firm matches. Size is stated for part of the rows, as once, few or many counts, or as a class when the clone is expanded.

>-|TRBJ2-1|TRBV7-9|-
CASSGEMVRSNEQFF
TGTGCCAGCAGCGGGGAAATGGTTCGGTCCAATGAGCAGTTCTTC
>-|TRBJ2-3|TRBV6-1|few
CASTGYDTQYF
TGTGCCAGCACAGGGTACGATACGCAGTATTTT
>TRBD1|TRBJ1-5|TRBV15|few
CATSRDLSGQGAGQPQHF
TGTGCCACCAGCAGAGATCTCTCGGGACAGGGGGCAGGACAGCCCCAGCATTTT
>TRBD1|TRBJ1-5|TRBV18|few
CASRSGTGHQPQHF
TGTGCCAGCCGGTCAGGGACAGGGCATCAGCCCCAGCATTTT
>-|TRBJ1-2|TRBV15|-
CATSRDQGTYGYTF
TGTGCCACCAGCAGAGATCAAGGGACTTATGGCTACACCTTC
>-|TRBJ1-6|TRBV5-6|-
CASSIGTSPLHF
TGTGCCAGCAGCATAGGCACTTCACCCCTCCACTTT
>-|TRBJ1-4|TRBV30|-
CAWGTTPGQGLFF
TGTGCCTGGGGGACCACGCCGGGACAAGGGCTGTTTTTT
>TRBD1|TRBJ2-2|TRBV29-1|-
CSVRLLKTGRNTGELFF
TGCAGCGTTCGCCTACTAAAGACAGGGAGGAACACCGGGGAGCTGTTTTTT
>TRBD1|TRBJ2-7|TRBV5-1|-
CASSPSINGQGGYEQYF
TGCGCCAGCAGCCCCAGCATCAACGGACAGGGTGGATACGAGCAGTACTTC
>-|TRBJ2-1|TRBV15|few
CATSRDDLAESNEQFF
TGTGCCACCAGCAGAGATGACTTAGCGGAAAGCAATGAGCAGTTCTTC
>TRBD2|TRBJ2-7|TRBV6-5|few
CASSYSQAGTSAEQYF
TGTGCCAGCAGTTACTCTCAAGCCGGGACTAGCGCAGAGCAGTACTTC
>-|TRBJ1-2|TRBV6-6|-
CASSLGHGLSDGYTF
TGTGCCAGCAGTCTCGGCCATGGGCTCAGTGATGGCTACACCTTC
>TRBD1|TRBJ1-2|TRBV7-8|few
CASRKSGTGNYGYTF
TGTGCCAGCAGGAAATCCGGGACAGGGAACTATGGCTACACCTTC
>TRBD1|TRBJ1-2|TRBV19|-
CASRGQGFFHGYTF
TGTGCCAGTAGGGGACAGGGGTTTTTTCATGGCTACACCTTC
>TRBD1|TRBJ1-1|TRBV11-2|few
CASSFTLGTANTEAFF
TGTGCCAGCAGCTTTACCCTCGGGACAGCGAACACTGAAGCTTTCTTT
>-|TRBJ2-5|TRBV7-9|-
CASSLGPWGVETQYF
TGTGCCAGCAGCTTGGGACCGTGGGGTGTGGAGACCCAGTACTTC
>TRBD1|TRBJ1-1|TRBV25-1|-
CASKSTGGTTEAFF
TGTGCCAGCAAATCAACAGGGGGGACCACTGAAGCTTTCTTT
>TRBD2|TRBJ2-1|TRBV29-1|-
CSVEMVSGGPSEQFF
TGCAGCGTTGAAATGGTTAGCGGGGGCCCCTCCGAGCAGTTCTTC
>-|TRBJ2-3|TRBV7-9|-
CASSSSGNTQYF
TGTGCCAGCAGCTCTTCAGGGAATACGCAGTATTTT
>-|TRBJ1-2|TRBV7-2|few
CASSWSGTGYTF
TGTGCCAGCAGCTGGTCAGGGACTGGCTACACCTTC
>-|TRBJ1-3|TRBV7-9|-
CASSLGSGNTIYF
TGTGCCAGCAGCTTAGGCTCTGGAAACACCATATATTTT
>TRBD2|TRBJ2-5|TRBV5-1|-
CASERSGGLSQETQYF
TGCGCCAGCGAGAGGAGCGGGGGGCTTTCCCAAGAGACCCAGTACTTC
>TRBD1|TRBJ1-5|TRBV9|few
CASSRNRGNQPQHF
TGTGCCAGCAGCCGGAACAGGGGGAATCAGCCCCAGCATTTT
>TRBD1|TRBJ1-5|TRBV29-1|few
CSVADRGLGNQPQHF
TGCAGCGTCGCTGACAGGGGGCTCGGCAATCAGCCCCAGCATTTT
>-|TRBJ2-1|TRBV4-1|-
CASSPQGFDEQFF
TGCGCCAGCAGCCCCCAGGGGTTTGATGAGCAGTTCTTC
>TRBD1|TRBJ2-7|TRBV5-1|-
CASSSDRDEQYF
TGCGCCAGCAGCTCGGACAGGGACGAGCAGTACTTC
>-|TRBJ2-3|TRBV29-1|-
CSVRRVITDTQYF
TGCAGCGTGAGGAGGGTGATCACAGATACGCAGTATTTT
>TRBD1|TRBJ1-3|TRBV30|-
CAWRRQGGNTIYF
TGTGCCTGGAGACGACAGGGTGGAAACACCATATATTTT
>-|TRBJ1-1|TRBV6-1|-
CASSEARSGPSTEAFF
TGTGCCAGCAGTGAAGCGCGGTCTGGGCCGAGTACTGAAGCTTTCTTT
>TRBD1|TRBJ1-2|TRBV10-3|few
CAIGSGTGGFGYTF
TGTGCCATCGGATCCGGGACAGGGGGTTTTGGCTACACCTTC
>TRBD2|TRBJ2-1|TRBV5-1|-
CASSSRLADEQFF
TGCGCCAGCAGCTCGAGACTAGCGGATGAGCAGTTCTTC
>-|TRBJ1-2|TRBV25-1|-
CASSDPSGQFYGYTF
TGTGCCAGCAGTGATCCCTCCGGACAGTTCTATGGCTACACCTTC
>-|TRBJ1-1|TRBV30|-
CAWSDPYRRSTEAFF
TGTGCCTGGAGCGATCCATATCGGAGGAGCACTGAAGCTTTCTTT
>-|TRBJ1-6|TRBV5-1|-
CASSLGLDSPLHF
TGCGCCAGCAGCTTGGGTCTCGATTCACCCCTCCACTTT
>-|TRBJ1-5|TRBV29-1|-
CSVTTSVGVNQPQHF
TGCAGCGTCACGACCTCTGTAGGAGTCAATCAGCCCCAGCATTTT
>TRBD1|TRBJ2-1|TRBV29-1|once
CSVPGQGLSSYNEQFF
TGCAGCGTCCCGGGACAGGGATTAAGCTCCTACAATGAGCAGTTCTTC
>TRBD1|TRBJ1-2|TRBV30|-
CAWSVGYDRVGYTF
TGTGCCTGGAGTGTCGGATATGACAGGGTAGGCTACACCTTC
>-|TRBJ1-5|TRBV15|-
CATSRGGLRQPQHF
TGTGCCACCAGCAGAGGGGGGCTCAGGCAGCCCCAGCATTTT
>-|TRBJ2-7|TRBV19|few
CASSIYGEQYF
TGTGCCAGTAGTATATACGGCGAGCAGTACTTC
>-|TRBJ1-1|TRBV5-4|-
CASSIDGGTEAFF
TGTGCCAGCAGCATCGATGGCGGGACTGAAGCTTTCTTT
>TRBD1|TRBJ1-2|TRBV18|-
CASSLQGDGYTF
TGTGCCAGCTCACTTCAGGGGGATGGCTACACCTTC
>TRBD1|TRBJ1-2|TRBV13|few
CASSFDRGRTSYTF
TGTGCCAGCAGCTTCGACAGGGGCCGCACTAGCTACACCTTC
>-|TRBJ2-5|TRBV27|-
CASSLSVTEETQYF
TGTGCCAGCAGTTTATCGGTCACCGAAGAGACCCAGTACTTC
>-|TRBJ2-1|TRBV7-9|-
CASSLDQNNEQFF
TGTGCCAGCAGCTTAGACCAGAACAATGAGCAGTTCTTC
>-|TRBJ1-2|TRBV29-1|-
CSVEGGVGGYTF
TGCAGCGTTGAGGGAGGGGTGGGAGGCTACACCTTC
>-|TRBJ1-5|TRBV7-9|few
CASSDWSQPQHF
TGTGCCAGCAGCGATTGGAGTCAGCCCCAGCATTTT
>-|TRBJ2-7|TRBV5-1|few
CASSLSRSGFNSYEQYF
TGCGCCAGCAGCTTGTCGCGGTCAGGGTTTAACTCCTACGAGCAGTACTTC
>-|TRBJ2-7|TRBV5-6|-
CASSFGGDSYEQYF
TGTGCCAGCAGCTTCGGTGGCGACAGCTACGAGCAGTACTTC
>-|TRBJ1-2|TRBV7-3|once
CASSFERGPEGYTF
TGTGCCAGCAGCTTCGAAAGGGGCCCGGAGGGCTACACCTTC
>-|TRBJ2-2|TRBV29-1|-
CSVELVPNTGELFF
TGCAGCGTTGAACTAGTGCCAAACACCGGGGAGCTGTTTTTT
>-|TRBJ2-1|TRBV15|-
CATSRDRRGSYNEQFF
TGTGCCACCAGCAGAGATCGCAGAGGCTCCTACAATGAGCAGTTCTTC
>-|TRBJ2-7|TRBV7-3|-
CASSLTASSYEQYF
TGTGCCAGCAGCTTGACAGCCAGCTCCTACGAGCAGTACTTC
>TRBD2|TRBJ2-1|TRBV7-2|-
CASSLLAGPANEQFF
TGTGCCAGCAGCCTCTTAGCGGGCCCAGCCAATGAGCAGTTCTTC
>TRBD1|TRBJ2-1|TRBV5-1|-
CASSSRDRGRDEQFF
TGCGCCAGCAGCTCCCGGGACAGGGGGCGGGATGAGCAGTTCTTC
>-|TRBJ1-5|TRBV5-6|-
CASSLGRPGDQPQHF
TGTGCCAGCAGCTTGGGGCGTCCCGGCGATCAGCCCCAGCATTTT
>-|TRBJ2-2|TRBV7-3|few
CASSLRSRQGKNTGELFF
TGTGCCAGCAGCTTACGGTCGAGGCAGGGCAAGAACACCGGGGAGCTGTTTTTT
>-|TRBJ1-2|TRBV18|-
CASSPTGWNGYTF
TGTGCCAGCTCACCCACGGGTTGGAATGGCTACACCTTC
>-|TRBJ2-7|TRBV11-2|-
CASSLVRAYEQYF
TGTGCCAGCAGCTTAGTCAGGGCGTACGAGCAGTACTTC
>TRBD1|TRBJ1-2|TRBV29-1|-
CSVGTGLLGYTF
TGCAGCGTGGGGACAGGGCTACTGGGCTACACCTTC